Shown below are 13 T cell receptor beta chains from a single sample sequenced in a study of cytomegalovirus exposure and HLA in healthy donors. PCR used 60 Vbeta primers and 13 Jbeta primers. Only in-frame clones appear in the TCRdb table, and some are missing; sequencing was by immunoSEQ multiplex PCR. Of 65,000 to 70,000 clones in the sample, about 80% are singletons; the top ten hold around 6%. Material for sequencing was PBMCs. These receptor sequences come from a man between 45 and 60 years old in good health and CMV-seronegative.

There are a few counts of this clone. J is TRBJ2-7 and V is TRBV5-8, with 8 positions matching TRBD2. Germline V lookup: CDR1 SGHTS, CDR2 YDEGEE. The CDR3 runs to 14 residues. Trimming removed 6 bases from V and 6 bases from J; junction bases left unmatched: 11. DNA for the CDR3: TGTGCCAGCACCCCGGGGGGGCAGGAAGGCGAGCAGTACTTC. Translating it yields CASTPGGQEGEQYF.

The genes are TRBV5-6 and TRBJ2-5; D may be TRBD1 (5 bases). CDR3 length equals 14 residues. The germline V gene encodes CDR1 SGHDT and CDR2 YYEEEE. V lost 1 base to trimming and J lost 7 bases, with 14 bases between them. CDR3 in DNA: TGTGCCAGCAGCTTGACAGGCCCGGTGGGGACCCAGTACTTC. Translated, it gives CASSLTGPVGTQYF. The full variable domain, its missing parts supplied by reference TRBV5-6 and TRBJ2-5, is DAGVTQSPTHLIKTRGQQVTLRCSPKSGHDTVSWYQQALGQGPQFIFQYYEEEERQRGNFPDRFSGHQFPNYSSELNVNALLLGDSALYLCASSLTGPVGTQYFGPGTRLLVL.

V and J are TRBV27 and TRBJ1-2; TRBD1 agrees at 10 bases. The CDR3 sequence is 17 residues long. The ends lost 2 bases at V and 8 bases at J; junction bases unmatched: 14. The V gene's germline CDR1 is MNHEY and CDR2 SMNVEV (reference sequence). The CDR3 DNA reads TGTGCCAGCAGTTTACAGACCGGGACAGGGGCTTCCCGGGGCTACACCTTC. This sequence encodes CASSLQTGTGASRGYTF.

V gene TRBV5-1 combines with J gene TRBJ2-3, with TRBD2 matching over 8 bases. V trimming: 3 bases; J trimming: 0 bases; junction bases outside the gene matches: 9. Germline CDR1 SGHRS, CDR2 YFSETQ. The CDR3 contains 17 residues. The CDR3 coding sequence is TGCGCCAGCAGCTCCGGGACTAGGGCTAGTAGCACAGATACGCAGTATTTT. It encodes CASSSGTRASSTDTQYF. Complete variable domain (other parts from reference TRBV5-1 and TRBJ2-3): KAGVTQTPRYLIKTRGQQVTLSCSPISGHRSVSWYQQTPGQGLQFLFEYFSETQRNKGNFPGRFSGRQFSNSRSEMNVSTLELGDSALYLCASSSGTRASSTDTQYFGPGTRLTVL.

This rearrangement joins TRBV6-1 to TRBJ2-7, with no clear D. Looked up from germline, CDR1 is MNHNS and CDR2 is SASEGT. The CDR3 sequence is 14 residues long. Trimming took 3 bases from V and 1 from J, leaving 10 bases between them. CDR3 in DNA: TGTGCCAGCAGTGACCTAAGCAGGTCCTACGAGCAGTACTTC. Protein product: CASSDLSRSYEQYF.

CDR3 amino acids: CASSPHPTLSGNTEAFF. CDR3 nucleotide sequence: TGTGCCAGCTCCCCGCACCCTACTCTATCCGGGAACACTGAAGCTTTCTTT. The rearrangement uses TRBV18 and TRBJ1-1; no clear D. This CDR3 has 17 amino acids. The germline V gene has CDR1 KGHSH and CDR2 LQKENI. With 6 bases removed from V and 1 base from J, the gap between germline ends came to 21 bases.

CDR3 residues: CAWNRGPQYEQYF. CDR3 nucleotide sequence: TGTGCCTGGAACAGGGGGCCTCAATACGAGCAGTACTTC. The chain has TRBV30 and TRBJ2-5, with 9 bases identical to TRBD1. The J call is uncertain, as TRBJ2-7 better fits the DNA end. The CDR3 has 13 amino acids. Germline values: CDR1 GTSNPN, CDR2 SVGIG (reference sequence).

V is TRBV27 and J is TRBJ2-2; TRBD2 agrees at 8 bases. From germline, CDR1 is MNHEY and CDR2 SMNVEV (reference sequence). The CDR3 has 14 amino acids. Losses at the gene ends were 7 bases for V and 3 bases for J; bases not matched to a gene: 4. The CDR3 loop reads CASNRRGDTGELFF. CDR3 nucleotides: TGTGCCAGCAATCGGCGGGGGGACACCGGGGAGCTGTTTTTT.

This clone was found a few times. The V and J genes are TRBV9 and TRBJ1-1; the match to TRBD1 covers 8 bases. CDR1 and CDR2 from the germline V gene are SGDLS and YYNGEE. V lost 4 bases and J lost 5; bases outside the gene matches: 4. The CDR3 is made up of 13 amino acids. The CDR3 sequence: CASSLGQETEAFF. The CDR3 nucleotides are TGTGCCAGCAGCTTGGGACAGGAGACTGAAGCTTTCTTT.

The chain uses TRBV7-2 and TRBJ1-5, with D possibly matching TRBD1 (5 bases). With 5 bases removed from V and 11 bases from J, the gap between germline ends came to 13 bases. The germline CDR1 and CDR2 sequences are SGHTA and FQGNSA. CDR3 length equals 12 residues. The CDR3 loop reads CASSVNQGTQHF. CDR3 DNA: TGTGCCAGCAGCGTGAATCAGGGAACCCAGCATTTT.

CDR3: CASSFTFTGELFF. The CDR3, as DNA: TGTGCCAGCAGCTTCACGTTTACGGGGGAGCTGTTTTTT. The chain is built from TRBV11-3 and TRBJ1-3; no reliable D call. The end of the DNA fits TRBJ2-2 better, so the J call may be wrong. This CDR3 spans 13 amino acids. CDR1 is SGHNT, CDR2 YENEEA, per germline.

In the case of this clone: Mismatch with germline at one junction end may stem from a read error. The genes are TRBV6-5 and TRBJ2-7; no definite D call. Germline CDR1 and CDR2: MNHEY and SVGAGI. The CDR3 covers 14 residues. The CDR3, as DNA: TGTGCCACCAGTTCCTACCAGGCTTCCTACGAGCAGTACTTC. Its protein is CATSSYQASYEQYF.

CDR3: CASSRVGGPGEQYF. Written as DNA, the CDR3 is TGTGCCAGCTCCAGAGTGGGAGGGCCAGGCGAGCAGTACTTC. The J gene is TRBJ2-7, the V gene TRBV2; 7 bases agree with TRBD2. This CDR3 is 14 amino acids long. Germline lookup yields CDR1 SNHLY and CDR2 FYNNEI. Unmatched junction bases numbered 13, after V lost 8 bases and J lost 6 bases.